The rows below give T cell receptor beta chains drawn from one sample of a study of T cell repertoires and HLA-DP antigens. Assay used: immunoSEQ multiplex PCR; TCRdb lists only in-frame clones, some missing. Of about 73,000 clones in the sample, roughly 75% were seen once. For these TCRs, the target antigens are not known. The sample taken for sequencing was CD4+ T cells from PBMCs. These receptors were taken from a man in his sixties in good health and CMV-seronegative. Both conserved end residues are part of each CDR3. D genes are given only for firm matches. For some rows the clone size is stated as once, few or many, or as a class when expanded; others skip it.

cdr3_aa	cdr3_nt	v_call	j_call	clone_size	d_call
CASSPRRTSGGQTQYF	TGTGCCAGCAGCCCTCGAAGGACTAGCGGGGGACAGACCCAGTACTTC	TRBV27	TRBJ2-5	once	TRBD2
CASSYRQTSDHNEQFF	TGTGCCAGCAGTTACCGCCAGACTAGCGACCACAATGAGCAGTTCTTC	TRBV6-5	TRBJ2-1	NA	TRBD2
CASGLGIRGIGSPLHF	TGTGCTAGTGGTTTGGGAATCAGGGGGATTGGGTCACCCCTCCACTTT	TRBV12-5	TRBJ1-6	NA	TRBD1
CASSDSTGQRGETQYF	TGTGCCAGCAGTGACAGTACCGGACAGCGAGGGGAGACCCAGTACTTC	TRBV2	TRBJ2-5	NA	NA
CASSFIFSSGGSSYNEQFF	TGTGCCAGCAGTTTCATTTTCTCGTCAGGGGGGAGCTCCTACAATGAGCAGTTCTTC	TRBV27	TRBJ2-1	NA	NA
CASTQSGSRGEQYF	TGTGCCAGCACCCAATCAGGGAGTAGGGGCGAGCAGTACTTC	TRBV7-2	TRBJ2-7	NA	NA
CASSLRRLANVLTF	TGCGCCAGCAGCCTAAGGAGGTTGGCCAACGTCCTGACTTTC	TRBV4-3	TRBJ2-6	once	NA
CASSLENLKTQYF	TGTGCCAGCAGCTTAGAAAATTTGAAGACCCAGTACTTC	TRBV7-9	TRBJ2-5	NA	NA
CASSLSSVTEAFF	TGCGCCAGCAGCCTCTCCTCCGTGACTGAAGCTTTCTTT	TRBV5-1	TRBJ1-1	few	NA
CASSEGQATDTQYF	TGTGCCAGCAGTGAAGGTCAGGCTACAGATACGCAGTATTTT	TRBV2	TRBJ2-3	NA	NA
CASSIEGQGFTPQHF	TGTGCCAGTAGTATCGAGGGCCAGGGCTTCACGCCCCAGCATTTT	TRBV19	TRBJ1-5	medium-sized	NA
CASSHRVPKLFF	TGTGCCAGCAGCCACAGGGTCCCGAAACTGTTTTTT	TRBV7-2	TRBJ1-4	NA	NA
CASSGTAYGYTF	TGTGCCAGCAGCGGGACAGCTTATGGCTACACCTTC	TRBV7-9	TRBJ1-2	NA	TRBD1
CAWSAGLAGETQYF	TGTGCCTGGAGCGCCGGACTAGCGGGAGAGACCCAGTACTTC	TRBV30	TRBJ2-5	NA	TRBD2
CASSFTPGSNTEAFF	TGTGCCAGCAGTTTTACCCCGGGTTCGAACACTGAAGCTTTCTTT	TRBV28	TRBJ1-1	NA	NA
CASSQQTSNQPQHF	TGTGCCAGCAGCCAACAGACTTCGAATCAGCCCCAGCATTTT	TRBV2	TRBJ1-5	NA	NA
CASSQHFIALEGYTF	TGTGCCAGCAGCCAACACTTCATAGCCTTGGAGGGCTACACCTTC	TRBV14	TRBJ1-2	NA	NA
CASRGTSGRYEQFF	TGTGCCAGCAGGGGGACTAGCGGGAGATATGAGCAGTTCTTC	TRBV2	TRBJ2-1	few	TRBD2
CASSMPGTDGNTIYF	TGTGCCAGTAGTATGCCCGGGACAGATGGAAACACCATATATTTT	TRBV19	TRBJ1-3	NA	TRBD1
CASSFAALPGHYGYTF	TGTGCCAGCAGCTTCGCCGCGCTTCCGGGACACTATGGCTACACCTTC	TRBV7-2	TRBJ1-2	NA	NA
CAWGLGHRGGDEQFF	TGTGCCTGGGGGTTAGGCCACAGGGGGGGAGATGAGCAGTTCTTC	TRBV30	TRBJ2-1	NA	NA
CASSFSGGNTGELFF	TGTGCCAGCAGCTTTTCGGGGGGGAACACCGGGGAGCTGTTTTTT	TRBV11-2	TRBJ2-2	NA	TRBD2
CSVEFSGANVLTF	TGCAGCGTTGAGTTCTCTGGGGCCAACGTCCTGACTTTC	TRBV29-1	TRBJ2-6	NA	NA
CASSPPNRQAGNTIYF	TGTGCCAGCAGCCCACCAAACAGGCAGGCTGGAAACACCATATATTTT	TRBV7-9	TRBJ1-3	NA	NA
CASSEGSHYGYTF	TGTGCCAGCTCAGAGGGTTCTCACTATGGCTACACCTTC	TRBV18	TRBJ1-2	NA	NA
CSVERRQNYGYTF	TGCAGCGTTGAACGGCGGCAGAACTATGGCTACACCTTC	TRBV29-1	TRBJ1-2	few	NA
CASSLAPSYEQYF	TGTGCCAGCAGTCTTGCGCCGTCCTACGAGCAGTACTTC	TRBV2	TRBJ2-7	few	NA
CASSPGEGEQFF	TGTGCCAGCAGCCCGGGGGAGGGTGAGCAGTTCTTC	TRBV27	TRBJ2-1	few	TRBD2
CASSERGLGSNQPQHF	TGTGCCAGCAGTGAAAGGGGTCTCGGGAGCAATCAGCCCCAGCATTTT	TRBV6-1	TRBJ1-5	NA	NA
CASGRSSGVNEQFF	TGTGCCAGCGGTAGGAGCAGCGGGGTGAATGAGCAGTTCTTC	TRBV28	TRBJ2-1	NA	TRBD2
CASRGEGARGYTF	TGTGCCAGCAGGGGGGAGGGGGCGCGTGGCTACACCTTC	TRBV25-1	TRBJ1-2	NA	TRBD1
CASSLGGGNYGYTF	TGTGCCAGCAGCTTAGGCGGGGGGAACTATGGCTACACCTTC	TRBV11-2	TRBJ1-2	once	NA
CASSQETGRGRETQYF	TGCGCCAGCAGCCAAGAGACCGGTAGGGGGAGGGAGACCCAGTACTTC	TRBV4-3	TRBJ2-5	NA	NA
CASSLGSRDEQFF	TGCGCCAGCAGCTTGGGCTCCCGGGATGAGCAGTTCTTC	TRBV5-1	TRBJ2-1	NA	NA
CASSYGRSPPYEQYF	TGTGCCAGCAGTTACGGCCGAAGCCCCCCCTACGAGCAGTACTTC	TRBV6-5	TRBJ2-7	NA	NA
CASSAGTSYHTGELFF	TGTGCCAGCAGCGCCGGGACTAGCTACCACACCGGGGAGCTGTTTTTT	TRBV5-8	TRBJ2-2	NA	TRBD2
CASSQESGGPDTQYF	TGCGCCAGCAGCCAAGAATCGGGGGGGCCAGATACGCAGTATTTT	TRBV4-3	TRBJ2-3	NA	TRBD2
CASRLQGPAAGELFF	TGTGCCAGCAGACTACAGGGTCCGGCGGCCGGGGAGCTGTTTTTT	TRBV27	TRBJ2-2	NA	NA
CASSLGTNTGELFF	TGTGCCAGTAGTCTAGGGACGAACACCGGGGAGCTGTTTTTT	TRBV19	TRBJ2-2	once	NA
CASSFIGGIINEQFF	TGCGCCAGCAGCTTCATAGGGGGTATCATAAATGAGCAGTTCTTC	TRBV5-1	TRBJ2-1	NA	NA
CASSQDLTRTYEQYF	TGCGCCAGCAGCCAAGATCTTACCAGGACCTACGAGCAGTACTTC	TRBV4-3	TRBJ2-7	NA	NA
CASSPRVYNEQFF	TGCGCCAGCAGCCCTCGTGTGTACAATGAGCAGTTCTTC	TRBV4-3	TRBJ2-1	NA	NA
CASSPLGTVEEKLFF	TGTGCCAGCTCACCATTGGGGACAGTCGAGGAAAAACTGTTTTTT	TRBV18	TRBJ1-4	NA	TRBD1
CASRGGTGGTDTQYF	TGTGCCAGCAGGGGCGGGACAGGGGGGACAGATACGCAGTATTTT	TRBV2	TRBJ2-3	few	TRBD1
CASRPSLPGGAKNIQYF	TGTGCCAGCAGACCAAGCCTCCCCGGGGGGGCCAAAAACATTCAGTACTTC	TRBV7-2	TRBJ2-4	NA	TRBD2
CAWSVQRSYNSPLHF	TGTGCCTGGAGTGTACAACGCTCCTATAATTCACCCCTCCACTTT	TRBV30	TRBJ1-6	once	NA
CASSPLPGHYGYTF	TGTGCCAGCAGCCCACTTCCAGGGCACTATGGCTACACCTTC	TRBV7-9	TRBJ1-2	NA	NA
CASSRGQSAYEQYF	TGTGCCAGCTCACGGGGACAGTCAGCCTACGAGCAGTACTTC	TRBV18	TRBJ2-7	NA	TRBD1
CASSQESGIGFSGANVLTF	TGTGCCAGCAGCCAAGAGAGCGGGATCGGTTTCTCTGGGGCCAACGTCCTGACTTTC	TRBV14	TRBJ2-6	NA	TRBD2
CASSLDRTREQFF	TGTGCCAGCAGCTTAGATCGGACGCGGGAGCAGTTCTTC	TRBV11-2	TRBJ2-1	few	NA
CASSLETGELFF	TGTGCCAGCAGCTTAGAGACAGGGGAACTGTTTTTT	TRBV7-9	TRBJ1-4	few	TRBD1